This T cell receptor (beta chain) came from a study of blood T cell repertoires in COVID-19 (dated by TCRdb to about 2020). Turning to the overall study: Collaborator samples came from the United States, Italy and Spain and covered acute and convalescent phases of COVID-19. The prospective study material was composed of cDNA or gDNA derived from T cells, B-cell-depleted T cells, or PBMCs. Deeply sampled blood TCRbeta repertoires from subjects exposed to, actively infected with, or recovered from COVID-19 were included in the dataset. A freely available public database, intended as a resource for researchers studying the immune response to SARS-CoV-2, is where the repertoires were released. The samples were drawn from two sources: the first 160 participants of the ongoing ImmuneRACE study, and 1,000 to 1,500 subjects contributed by 6 global collaborators. Sample metadata almost always included a de-identified subject ID, COVID-19 status, age in years and sex. HLA class I and class II types, where available, came from metadata supplied by the sample provider rather than from assay-based typing. Beyond this particular receptor, the publication reports: How much clinical and demographic metadata was included differed by source and by participant, and the metadata was provided uncurated.

Clipping removes 2 bases from V and 9 bases from J, with 3 as the unmatched junction base count. Counted from cysteine to phenylalanine, this CDR3 has 14 amino acids. Only the CDR3 region is kept as DNA, spanning 42 bases read in frame from base 1. From the germline V gene, CDR1 is MDHEN and CDR2 is SYDVKM. Participants in the prospective study were enrolled through a virtual design, were aged about 18 to 100 years, and lived in some 24 United States geographic areas. Cohort assignment in the prospective study relied on participant-reported clinical history from a screening survey and a study questionnaire. Recovered participants in ImmuneRACE Cohort 3 were defined by two consecutive negative NP/OP PCR tests, clearance by a healthcare professional, or resolution of symptoms. In the prospective study, mobile phlebotomists collected whole blood, serum and a nasopharyngeal or oropharyngeal swab from each participant. Additional blood draws and questionnaires over an approximately 2-month period could optionally be provided by prospective study participants. Before DNA extraction, prospective study blood samples were shipped either frozen or at room temperature.

This clone was picked up one time. The specificity of this receptor is unknown. Base qualities are not at hand, and no much larger clone is one base apart. The immunoSEQ Assay, a bias-controlled multiplex PCR, was used to amplify TCRbeta CDR3 regions from genomic DNA. In the paper's pipeline: Within the assay, amplification of reference gene primers was used to estimate how many nucleated cells each sample contained. Sequence reads were collapsed and filtered to measure the absolute abundance of every unique TCRbeta CDR3 rearrangement. Productive Simpson clonality was computed per sample as the square root of Simpson's diversity index over productive rearrangements. TCRdb's version of the immuneACCESS table is confined to in-frame rearrangements and falls short of the full clone set. An unresolved V gene accounts for under half of the shortfall where checked; the remainder is of unknown origin. That table furnishes V, J and clone size, whereas the DNA furnished D and trimming. This sample lists around 250,000 clones; about four fifths were detected once. Of the sample, 3.4% falls within the top ten clones.

Sequences were obtained from PBMCs or T cells enriched from blood (not recorded which). The V gene is TRBV28 and the J gene is TRBJ1-6, with 8 junctional bases fitting TRBD1. This TCR was sampled from a man aged 50-60 years who had recovered from COVID-19. The sequenced DNA: TGTGCCAGCAGTTTACGGACAGGGCGTTCACCCCTCCACTTT. It specifies CASSLRTGRSPLHF.